These 18 T cell receptor beta chains originate from one sample sequenced in a study of T-cell reconstitution after alpha-beta-depleted transplantation in children. Researchers prepared the TCRbeta library using unique molecular identifiers, the study reports. TCRdb re-called the PCR reads with MiXCR, one entry per CDR3 protein. The table records 200,000 to 300,000 distinct CDR3 sequences, around 12% of them present only once. This specimen was PBMCs from the stem cell graft donor, taken from the stem cell graft. The origin of the receptors is a human donor who donated a stem cell graft to a child with acute lymphoblastic leukemia.

There are many counts of this clonotype. The V gene is TRBV5-5, the J gene TRBJ2-7; TRBD1 aligns across 7 bases. The germline CDR1 and CDR2 sequences are SGHKS and YYEKEE (reference sequence). The CDR3 spans 15 residues. J was trimmed by 4 bases and V by 4 bases; bases with no gene match: 11. Here the CDR3 DNA reads TGTGCCAGCAGCACGGAACCGGGACAGAGATACGAGCAGTACTTC. The encoded protein is CASSTEPGQRYEQYF.

This clonotype was observed at least ten times. The rearrangement joins TRBV7-9 to TRBJ2-1, with 10 bases lining up with TRBD2. CDR3 length: 16 residues. Germline CDR1 reads SEHNR; CDR2 reads FQNEAQ (reference sequence). V was clipped by 2 bases and J by 0 bases; unmatched bases: 1. The CDR3 here is CASSLSSGSSYNEQFF. The CDR3 DNA reads as TGTGCCAGCAGCTTATCTAGCGGGAGCTCCTACAATGAGCAGTTCTTC.

This clonotype occurred many times. The chain employs TRBV5-6 and TRBJ2-1, with D possibly matching TRBD1 (5 bases). From germline, CDR1 is SGHDT and CDR2 YYEEEE. The CDR3 has 12 amino acids. V was shortened by 3 bases and J by 5 bases, with 6 bases between the two germline ends. The DNA of the CDR3 is TGTGCCAGCAGCTCGACAGACAATGAGCAGTTCTTC. This encodes CASSSTDNEQFF.

This clonotype occurred a few times. The limits of the CDR3 on the DNA are not certain, so only TCRdb's listed CDR3 is given. The genes are TRBV20-1 and TRBJ2-1; the table's D call TRBD1 went unverified against the DNA. The CDR3 comprises 12 residues, both ends counted. Germline CDR1 DFQATT, CDR2 SNEGSKA (reference sequence). The CDR3 sequence is CSARVGGGSRFF.

This chain links TRBV7-2 with TRBJ2-5; D is undetermined. CDR3 size: 15 residues. The V gene lost 3 bases and the J gene lost 0 bases, with 11 bases spanning the gap. Germline CDR1 and CDR2: SGHTA and FQGNSA. CDR3 loop: CASSFGPRYQETQYF. In nucleotides, the CDR3 is TGTGCCAGCAGCTTTGGTCCCCGGTACCAAGAGACCCAGTACTTC.

In regard to this clonotype: A much larger clone lies a single base off, so this may be a read error. J is TRBJ2-3 and V is TRBV12-3 or TRBV12-4, with 9 bases that match TRBD1. This CDR3 comprises 11 residues. J was trimmed by 15 bases and V by 10 bases; bases with no gene match: 11. The CDR3 loop reads CATTLGQGRYF. The CDR3 DNA follows: TGTGCCACCACCTTAGGACAGGGGAGATATTTT.

This clonotype was seen repeatedly, ten times or more. The CDR3, as DNA: TGTGCCAGCAGTTTATTTACAGCCATTAATGAAGCTTTCTTT. Protein: CASSLFTAINEAFF. This rearrangement joins TRBV28 to TRBJ1-1; no clear D gene. This CDR3 has 14 residues. The V end was cut by 1 base, the J end by 7 bases, with 13 bases between. Germline CDR1 reads MDHEN; CDR2 reads SYDVKM.

To note about this clonotype: As the CDR3 is not closed by the conserved phenylalanine or tryptophan, this likely results from a read error. The chain recombines TRBV20-1 with TRBJ2-3; D perhaps matches TRBD2 (6 bases). CDR1 and CDR2 (germline): DFQATT, SNEGSKA (reference sequence). Between the trimmed V and J ends, which lost 4 bases and 1 base, there was a span of 9 bases. This CDR3 contains 13 residues. This CDR3 is CSAIPGGTDTQYL. Here the CDR3 DNA reads TGCAGTGCTATTCCGGGGGGCACAGATACGCAGTATTTG.

This clonotype showed up many times. The chain links TRBV20-1 to TRBJ1-5; perhaps TRBD1 as D (5 bases). The CDR3 runs 13 residues. The germline gives CDR1 DFQATT, CDR2 SNEGSKA (reference sequence). Trimming took 4 bases from V and 1 from J, leaving 8 bases between them. The DNA for the CDR3 is TGCAGTGCTATCGGGGACAGCAATCAGCCCCAGCATTTT. Its protein is CSAIGDSNQPQHF.

The rearrangement joins TRBV5-1 to TRBJ2-3, with D possibly being TRBD1 (6 bases). The V end lost 2 bases, the J end lost 4 bases, and 20 bases lay between the germline ends. Per germline, CDR1 SGHRS and CDR2 YFSETQ. The CDR3 extends over 17 amino acids. CDR3 in amino acids: CASSFGGDIPGADTQYF. CDR3 in DNA: TGCGCCAGCAGCTTTGGTGGGGACATCCCGGGTGCAGATACGCAGTATTTT. Complete variable domain (other parts from reference TRBV5-1 and TRBJ2-3): KAGVTQTPRYLIKTRGQQVTLSCSPISGHRSVSWYQQTPGQGLQFLFEYFSETQRNKGNFPGRFSGRQFSNSRSEMNVSTLELGDSALYLCASSFGGDIPGADTQYFGPGTRLTVL.

To note about this clonotype: Being one base from a much bigger clone, this may be a read error. This likely comes from a read error, as the CDR3 has no conserved phenylalanine or tryptophan at its end. The V and J genes are TRBV11-2 and TRBJ2-7; D is unclear. V was cut by 2 bases and J by 6 bases, with 5 bases left in between. The CDR3 contains 11 residues. CDR1 is SGHAT, CDR2 FQNNGV, per germline. CDR3 protein: CASSLKVEQYL. The DNA for the CDR3 is TGTGCCAGCAGCTTAAAGGTCGAGCAGTACTTG.

This clonotype has a count of ten or more. This chain uses TRBV27 with TRBJ2-5; D may be TRBD1 (6 bases). The CDR3 is 16 residues long. CDR1 and CDR2 (germline): MNHEY, SMNVEV (reference sequence). Trimming shortened V by 3 bases and J by 4 bases, and 18 bases separated the two germline ends. The CDR3 is CASSLSQGGSAETQYF. Here the CDR3 DNA reads TGTGCCAGCAGTTTGTCACAGGGTGGGTCGGCAGAGACCCAGTACTTC.

This clonotype was counted at least ten times. In DNA, the CDR3 is TGTGCCACCAGCAGAGTATACGGGACACCCTTGGATGAGCAGTTCTTC. Translation gives CATSRVYGTPLDEQFF. J is TRBJ2-1 and V is TRBV15; tentatively, D is TRBD1 (6 bases). The V end was cut by 1 base, the J end by 8 bases, with 18 bases between. Germline CDR1 reads LNHNV; CDR2 reads YYDKDF (reference sequence). The CDR3 has 16 amino acids.

This clonotype was recorded many times. The CDR3 loop is CSARGRGRDQPQHF. In nucleotides, the CDR3 is TGCAGTGCTAGAGGAAGGGGAAGAGATCAGCCCCAGCATTTT. The genes are TRBV20-1 and TRBJ1-5; the D gene is possibly TRBD1 (5 bases). Germline V lookup: CDR1 DFQATT, CDR2 SNEGSKA (reference sequence). Trimming took 1 base from V and 5 from J, leaving 12 bases between them. CDR3 length equals 14 residues.

This clonotype was seen ten or more times. V usage is TRBV27 and J usage is TRBJ2-7; either TRBD1 or TRBD2 may fit D (6 bases each). Trimming removed 6 bases from V and 6 bases from J, with 12 bases in between. This CDR3 has 12 amino acids. Germline-derived CDR1 and CDR2 are MNHEY and SMNVEV (reference sequence). The CDR3 coding sequence is TGTGCCAGCAGCCTGGAGGGGGGCGAGCAGTACTTC. The encoded protein is CASSLEGGEQYF.

The chain has TRBV12-3 or TRBV12-4 and TRBJ2-1; D might be TRBD1 (5 bases). V lost 8 bases and J 0 bases, leaving 8 bases between the germline ends. CDR3 length: 13 amino acids. The CDR3 protein is CASRQISYNEQFF. DNA of the CDR3: TGTGCCAGCCGACAGATCTCCTACAATGAGCAGTTCTTC.

The chain is built from TRBV28 and TRBJ1-2; the D is unclear. V was shortened by 1 base and J by 2 bases, with 5 bases between the two germline ends. From germline, CDR1 is MDHEN and CDR2 SYDVKM. The CDR3 spans 13 residues. The CDR3 reads CASSLSENYGYTF. CDR3 sequence (DNA): TGTGCCAGCAGTTTATCCGAAAACTATGGCTACACCTTC.

At least ten counts were recorded for this clonotype. The chain uses TRBV20-1 and TRBJ1-2; 8 positions match TRBD1. Losses at the gene ends were 3 bases for V and 2 bases for J; bases not matched to a gene: 2. The CDR3 has 13 residues. CDR1 and CDR2 (germline): DFQATT, SNEGSKA (reference sequence). CDR3 in amino acids: CSARDRENYGYTF. CDR3 DNA: TGCAGTGCTAGGGACAGGGAGAACTATGGCTACACCTTC.